A single sample gave rise to the 25 T cell receptor beta chains below, sequenced in a study of cytomegalovirus exposure and HLA in healthy donors. Produced via immunoSEQ multiplex PCR; TCRdb's table is partial and in-frame only. The table includes almost 75,000 clones, around 81% detected once. The sample comprised PBMCs. The receptors derive from a young man in good health and CMV-seronegative.

The chain carries TRBV9 and TRBJ2-7; 9 bases map to TRBD1. With 2 bases clipped from V and 1 base from J, the junction kept 4 bases outside the gene matches. The CDR3 covers 15 residues. Germline lookup yields CDR1 SGDLS and CDR2 YYNGEE. CDR3 loop: CASSVSTGGSYEQYF. In DNA form, the CDR3 reads TGTGCCAGCAGCGTCTCGACAGGGGGATCCTACGAGCAGTACTTC.

The chain combines TRBV11-1 with TRBJ2-5; D gene ambiguous. The germline CDR1 and CDR2 sequences are SGHAT and FQDESV (reference sequence). The V gene lost 1 base and the J gene lost 5 bases, with 8 bases spanning the gap. The CDR3 is 13 amino acids. CDR3 in amino acids: CASSLDAEETQYF. CDR3 DNA sequence: TGTGCCAGCAGCTTAGACGCCGAGGAGACCCAGTACTTC.

The rearrangement links TRBV5-8 to TRBJ2-5; 7 nucleotides align to TRBD1. Germline V gives CDR1 SGHTS, CDR2 YDEGEE. The length of the CDR3 is 18 residues. The ends lost 1 base at V and 4 bases at J; junction bases unmatched: 16. This CDR3 reads CASSLSGITGDLLETQYF. In DNA form, the CDR3 reads TGTGCCAGCAGCTTGTCAGGGATTACAGGGGACCTGCTAGAGACCCAGTACTTC.

V usage is TRBV18 and J usage is TRBJ2-5; TRBD2 is a possible D gene (5 bases). This CDR3 region has 13 residues. Trimming left V 3 bases short and J 2 bases short, with 7 bases between. Per the germline V gene, CDR1 is KGHSH and CDR2 is LQKENI. Here the CDR3 DNA reads TGTGCCAGCTCACCGGACTTACAAGAGACCCAGTACTTC. This sequence encodes CASSPDLQETQYF.

The chain is built from TRBV6-1 and TRBJ1-1; D ambiguous. There are 15 residues in the CDR3. The V gene's germline CDR1 is MNHNS and CDR2 SASEGT. V gave up 6 bases and J gave up 1 base, with 15 bases separating them. The DNA for the CDR3 is TGTGCCAGCAGCAACAAAGGAGGCGGGAACACTGAAGCTTTCTTT. This sequence encodes CASSNKGGGNTEAFF.

The genes are TRBV6-4 and TRBJ1-5; D possibly corresponds to TRBD1 (6 bases). CDR1 and CDR2 (germline): MRHNA, SNTAGT. The CDR3 contains 14 residues. V dropped 8 bases and J dropped 1 base, with 12 bases sitting between them. The CDR3 spells CASCRTASNQPQHF. The CDR3 coding sequence is TGTGCCAGCTGCCGGACAGCAAGCAATCAGCCCCAGCATTTT.

V usage is TRBV5-1 and J usage is TRBJ1-4; maybe TRBD1 (6 bases). The CDR3 loop spans 16 amino acids. Germline V CDR1 and CDR2: SGHRS, YFSETQ. The germline V and J ends were trimmed by 0 bases and 5 bases, with 14 bases remaining between them. In DNA, the CDR3 is TGCGCCAGCAGCTTGGCTCCGACAGGATCCAATGAAAAACTGTTTTTT. Amino acid sequence: CASSLAPTGSNEKLFF.

The rearrangement links TRBV4-2 to TRBJ1-6, with TRBD1 matching 7 bases. V was clipped by 2 bases and J by 5 bases; unmatched bases: 3. The germline V gene encodes CDR1 LGHNA and CDR2 YNFKEQ. The CDR3 spans 15 residues. As DNA, the CDR3 is TGTGCCAGCAGCCAACCCGGGACAGATAATTCACCCCTCCACTTT. Residues: CASSQPGTDNSPLHF.

The chain has TRBV18 and TRBJ2-2; weak D call: TRBD2 (6 bases). CDR3 length: 18 residues. CDR1 and CDR2 from the germline V gene are KGHSH and LQKENI. V was pared by 3 bases and J by 0 bases, with 17 bases between. CDR3 nucleotide sequence: TGTGCCAGCTCACCCTACACGGGGGATGCTGCGAACACCGGGGAGCTGTTTTTT. Its protein is CASSPYTGDAANTGELFF.

The chain joins TRBV9 to TRBJ2-2; 10 bases are shared with TRBD2. J was trimmed by 7 bases and V by 2 bases; bases with no gene match: 2. The CDR3 is made up of 14 amino acids. The germline V gene has CDR1 SGDLS and CDR2 YYNGEE. The CDR3 bases are TGTGCCAGCAGCGTTAGGACTAGCGGCGGGGAGCTGTTTTTT. This translates into CASSVRTSGGELFF.

This clone has just a few counts. V gene TRBV2 combines with J gene TRBJ1-2, with D tentatively TRBD1 (6 bases). The V gene's germline CDR1 is SNHLY and CDR2 FYNNEI. The V and J ends lost 7 bases and 6 bases respectively, with 18 bases between them. The CDR3 is 14 amino acids. CDR3 sequence: CASNGQTFLDGYTF. For the CDR3, the DNA is TGTGCCAGCAATGGACAGACCTTTCTTGATGGCTACACCTTC.

This chain uses TRBV7-3 with TRBJ2-2; possibly TRBD2 for D (5 bases). The CDR3 totals 14 residues. Germline CDR1 reads SGHTA; CDR2 reads FQGTGA. Between the trimmed V and J ends, which lost 5 bases and 5 bases, there was a span of 12 bases. The CDR3: CASSRSGMTGELFF. The CDR3 bases are TGTGCCAGCAGCCGCTCCGGGATGACCGGGGAGCTGTTTTTT. Drawing the rest from reference TRBV7-3 and TRBJ2-2, the complete variable domain is GAGVSQTPSNKVTEKGKYVELRCDPISGHTALYWYRQSLGQGPEFLIYFQGTGAADDSGLPNDRFFAVRPEGSVSTLKIQRTERGDSAVYLCASSRSGMTGELFFGEGSRLTVL.

The chain links TRBV9 to TRBJ2-3, with TRBD2 matching 11 bases. This CDR3 has 16 amino acids. J was trimmed by 5 bases and V by 3 bases; bases with no gene match: 8. CDR1 SGDLS and CDR2 YYNGEE come from the germline V gene. This CDR3 is CASSAKLAGVRDTQYF. The CDR3 DNA sequence: TGTGCCAGCAGCGCCAAACTAGCGGGAGTAAGAGATACGCAGTATTTT.

This sequence joins TRBV4-2 and TRBJ2-6, with D possibly matching TRBD1 (6 bases). V gave up 4 bases and J gave up 4 bases, with 14 bases separating them. This CDR3 spans 16 amino acids. Germline V gene lookup returns CDR1 LGHNA and CDR2 YNFKEQ. DNA for the CDR3: TGTGCCAGCAGCCGAACCCTGGGGGCGGGGGCCAACGTCCTGACTTTC. Encoded protein: CASSRTLGAGANVLTF.

The V and J genes are TRBV5-1 and TRBJ1-2, with 9 bases fitting TRBD1. This CDR3 has 15 amino acids. From germline, CDR1 is SGHRS and CDR2 YFSETQ. V was clipped by 0 bases and J by 7 bases; unmatched bases: 7. CDR3: CASSLGGQGPSGYTF. CDR3 nucleotide sequence: TGCGCCAGCAGCTTGGGCGGACAGGGGCCTTCTGGCTACACCTTC.

This clone came up once. The chain combines TRBV27 with TRBJ1-5; D perhaps matches TRBD1 (5 bases). Deletions cut 6 bases from V and 0 bases from J, with 18 bases between. Germline V CDR1 and CDR2: MNHEY, SMNVEV (reference sequence). The CDR3 spans 17 residues. The CDR3 is CASSPRPQGHSNQPQHF. CDR3 nucleotides: TGTGCCAGCAGCCCGCGTCCGCAGGGCCATAGCAATCAGCCCCAGCATTTT.

The chain joins TRBV30 to TRBJ1-2; 8 bases agree with TRBD1. J lost 4 bases, V lost 5 bases, and 12 bases had no gene match. CDR1 is GTSNPN and CDR2 is SVGIG in the germline V gene (reference sequence). The length of the CDR3 is 15 residues. Here the CDR3 reads CAWARPGTGPYGYTF. CDR3 nucleotide sequence: TGTGCCTGGGCCCGCCCGGGGACAGGACCCTATGGCTACACCTTC.

The chain is built from TRBV7-9 and TRBJ2-3, with 7 bases matching TRBD1. The CDR3 runs to 13 residues. Germline assignment: CDR1 SEHNR and CDR2 FQNEAQ (reference sequence). Unmatched junction bases numbered 3, after V lost 5 bases and J lost 4 bases. The CDR3 nucleotides read TGTGCCAGCAGCCGAGGGACAGCAGATACGCAGTATTTT. Translating it yields CASSRGTADTQYF.

This chain's CDR3 is CASSPTDRRNTGELFF. The CDR3 DNA sequence: TGTGCCAGCAGCCCGACCGACAGGCGGAACACCGGGGAGCTGTTTTTT. The chain recombines TRBV7-9 with TRBJ2-2; D perhaps matches TRBD1 (6 bases). V was cut by 5 bases and J by 1 base, with 14 bases left in between. The CDR3 is made up of 16 amino acids. Germline V gene sequence: CDR1 SEHNR, CDR2 FQNEAQ (reference sequence).

J is TRBJ1-3 and V is TRBV18; D gene uncertain. V was trimmed by 3 bases and J by 0 bases, leaving 15 bases between them. Germline values: CDR1 KGHSH, CDR2 LQKENI. The CDR3 has 17 amino acids. The CDR3 is CASSPLQSLHSGNTIYF. Written as DNA, the CDR3 is TGTGCCAGCTCACCTCTACAGTCCCTCCACTCTGGAAACACCATATATTTT.

The gene calls are TRBV9 and TRBJ2-6; D gene ambiguous. Per the germline V gene, CDR1 is SGDLS and CDR2 is YYNGEE. The CDR3 is made up of 16 amino acids. V lost 2 bases and J lost 3, with 12 bases in between. The CDR3 sequence: CASSVQSGRGANVLTF. In nucleotides, the CDR3 is TGTGCCAGCAGCGTTCAGAGTGGGCGTGGGGCCAACGTCCTGACTTTC.

This clone has just one count. The chain combines TRBV7-3 with TRBJ2-1; 12 nucleotides align to TRBD2. Looked up from germline, CDR1 is SGHTA and CDR2 is FQGTGA. V dropped 3 bases and J dropped 11; count of bases not matched to a gene: 2. The CDR3 is 13 amino acids. The CDR3 coding sequence is TGTGCCAGCAGCTTCACTAGCGGGGGGCAGCAGTTCTTC. Amino acid sequence: CASSFTSGGQQFF.

The CDR3 spells CASSHSAGGRSNYGYTF. CDR3 nucleotide sequence: TGCGCCAGCAGCCATTCGGCAGGGGGAAGGTCGAACTATGGCTACACCTTC. V and J are TRBV4-3 and TRBJ1-2, with TRBD1 matching over 7 bases. With V trimmed by 3 bases and J by 2 bases, 12 bases remained unmatched. The CDR3 covers 17 residues. Germline assignment: CDR1 LGHNA and CDR2 YSLEER.

This clone was counted a single time. The V call is TRBV7-3, the J call TRBJ2-1; D might be TRBD2 (5 bases). V shed 5 bases and J shed 8 bases, with 19 bases lying between them. Germline V gene sequence: CDR1 SGHTA, CDR2 FQGTGA. The CDR3 is made up of 15 amino acids. The CDR3 reads CASSPGLAYVDEQFF. Written as DNA, the CDR3 is TGTGCCAGCAGCCCGGGGTTGGCCTACGTCGATGAGCAGTTCTTC. The variable domain in full, completed from reference TRBV7-3 and TRBJ2-1, reads GAGVSQTPSNKVTEKGKYVELRCDPISGHTALYWYRQSLGQGPEFLIYFQGTGAADDSGLPNDRFFAVRPEGSVSTLKIQRTERGDSAVYLCASSPGLAYVDEQFFGPGTRLTVL.

This chain joins TRBV12-1 and TRBJ2-3; the table assigns TRBD1, which was not confirmed against the DNA. TRBV12-1 is termed a pseudogene. The CDR3 spans 15 residues. CDR3 in amino acids: CASSLQGFLTDTQYF. CDR3 DNA sequence: TGTGCCAGCAGCTTACAGGGGTTCCTCACAGATACGCAGTATTTT.